The rows below give T cell receptor beta chains drawn from one sample of a study of T cell repertoires in cytomegalovirus infection. TCRdb recomputed calls from the reads with MiXCR, one row per CDR3 protein. This table holds roughly 800,000 distinct CDR3 sequences, about 27% found once. No antigen is known for these receptors. This sample comprised cultured CD8+ T cells from PBMCs, obtained from culture after CMV antigen stimulation. The receptors originated from a human donor in good health (CMV status not recorded). Some clones in this sample may be carry-over from other donors' samples. CDR3s include the opening cysteine and the closing phenylalanine or tryptophan. D genes are given only for firm matches. Size is omitted from some rows. Given values are once, few, many or a class for expanded clones.

V	J	length	D	size	DNA	CDR3
TRBV6-2/TRBV6-3	TRBJ2-3	12	NA	few	TGTGCCACCGTAGACGACACAGATACGCAGTATTTT	CATVDDTDTQYF
TRBV4-1	TRBJ2-5	13	NA	NA	TGCGCCAGCAGCCAATTGGTCCTAGAGACCCAGTACTTC	CASSQLVLETQYF
TRBV28	TRBJ1-4	14	TRBD1	NA	TGTGCCAGCAGGAACAGGGGGCCGGATGAAAAACTGTTTTTT	CASRNRGPDEKLFF
TRBV7-6	TRBJ2-1	14	NA	NA	TGTGCCAGCAGCTTGGCTAGAGGCGACAATGAGCAGTTCTTC	CASSLARGDNEQFF
TRBV20-1	TRBJ2-5	16	TRBD2	NA	TGCAGTGCCATACCGGGACTAGCGGGGGTCCAAGAGACCCAGTACTTC	CSAIPGLAGVQETQYF
TRBV29-1	TRBJ1-3	14	NA	NA	TGCAGCGTGGGGACGGATGACTCTGGAAACACCATATATTTT	CSVGTDDSGNTIYF
TRBV12-3/TRBV12-4	TRBJ1-1	13	NA	NA	TGTGCCAGCAGTTTAGATAGGGAAGTAGGAGCTTTCTTT	CASSLDREVGAFF
TRBV6-2/TRBV6-3	TRBJ2-1	14	TRBD1	NA	TGTGCCAGCAGGGGGACAGGGGGCAAAAATGAGCAGTTCTTC	CASRGTGGKNEQFF
TRBV6-1	TRBJ1-6	13	NA	few	TGTGCCAGCAGTTACGGGGCTAATTCACCCCTCCACTTT	CASSYGANSPLHF
TRBV27	TRBJ2-1	16	NA	few	TGTGCCAGCAGGAGCCCCCAGAACCCCTTTTACAATGAGCAGTTCTTC	CASRSPQNPFYNEQFF
TRBV20-1	TRBJ1-2	13	NA	NA	TGCAGTGCCTACACTACAGCGGACTATGGCTACACCTTC	CSAYTTADYGYTF
TRBV10-2	TRBJ1-5	14	NA	NA	TGCGCCAGCAGTGACAGAGTTAGCAATCAGCCCCAGCATTTT	CASSDRVSNQPQHF
TRBV7-9	TRBJ1-5	17	NA	few	TGTGCCAGCAGCTTAGAGGCGCACAGGGATAGCAATCAGCCCCAGCATTTT	CASSLEAHRDSNQPQHF
TRBV7-9	TRBJ2-7	17	TRBD2	NA	TGTGCCAGCAGCTTTTGGGGCGGGGGGTCCTCGGACTACGAGCAGTACTTC	CASSFWGGGSSDYEQYF
TRBV27	TRBJ2-7	14	TRBD1	NA	TGTGCCAGCAGTTCCGGGACAGGGAGAGCCGAGCAGTACTTC	CASSSGTGRAEQYF
TRBV11-2	TRBJ2-3	14	TRBD1	NA	TGTGCCAGCAGCCGACGACAGGGTGAAGATACGCAGTATTTT	CASSRRQGEDTQYF
TRBV6-1	TRBJ2-1	22	TRBD2	NA	TGTGCCAGCAGGGACAGAATCGTAGGATTCGACAAGCGGGGGGGCTTCTACAATGAGCAGTTCTTC	CASRDRIVGFDKRGGFYNEQFF
TRBV7-3	TRBJ2-5	19	TRBD2	many	TGTGCCAGCAGCCCCCGGACTAGCGGGGGCCCTCACCGACAAGAGACCCAGTACTTC	CASSPRTSGGPHRQETQYF
TRBV7-2	TRBJ2-4	17	TRBD2	many	TGTGCCAGCATCCTAGGGAGGGGCAGCCTAGCCAAAAACATTCAGTACTTC	CASILGRGSLAKNIQYF
TRBV7-2	TRBJ2-3	11	NA	many	TGTGCCAGCAGCTTCAGGGGCGGGCAGTATTTT	CASSFRGGQYF
TRBV6-5	TRBJ2-1	15	TRBD2	NA	TGTGCCAGCAGTTACTCGGGCGGGGGGGCCAGAGAGCAGTTCTTC	CASSYSGGGAREQFF
TRBV15	TRBJ1-1	13	TRBD1	few	TGTGCCACCAGCAGACTTGGACAGGAGCTTACTTTCTTT	CATSRLGQELTFF
TRBV7-6	TRBJ1-6	15	NA	few	TGTGCCAGCAGCTTGCTACCATCCTATAATTCACCCCTCCACTTT	CASSLLPSYNSPLHF
TRBV11-3	TRBJ2-1	15	TRBD2	NA	TGTGCCAGCAGCGCCTTGGGGGGGATACACAATGAGCAGTTATTC	CASSALGGIHNEQLF
TRBV28	TRBJ1-5	14	TRBD1	many	TGTGCCAGCAGGGTCGGACAGGGGTGGCAGCCCCAGCATTTT	CASRVGQGWQPQHF
TRBV7-8	TRBJ2-7	19	TRBD1	many	TGTGCCAGCAGCTTCCCGGGACAGGGGGACACGAGCTGGCGCCACGAGCAGTACTTC	CASSFPGQGDTSWRHEQYF
TRBV7-4	TRBJ1-5	15	NA	NA	TGTGCCAGCAGCTATGGGGGGCCGAGCAATCAGCCCCAGCATTTT	CASSYGGPSNQPQHF
TRBV19	TRBJ1-5	13	NA	few	TGTGCCAGTAGTACCCATCTAGGTCAGCCCCAGCATTTT	CASSTHLGQPQHF
TRBV6-5	TRBJ2-1	15	NA	once	TGTGCCAGCAGCCCATTTTCAGGGCTCTACAATGAGCAGTTCTTC	CASSPFSGLYNEQFF
TRBV5-6	TRBJ1-4	16	TRBD1	once	TGTGCCAGCAGCGACCGGGACAGGGAAGAGAATGAAAAACTGTTTTTT	CASSDRDREENEKLFF
TRBV4-1	TRBJ2-5	15	NA	NA	TGCGCCAGCAGCCAAGATCTTGGTCTAGAAGAGACCCAGTACTTC	CASSQDLGLEETQYF
TRBV6-1	TRBJ2-5	18	NA	many	TGTGCCAGCAGGACTACAGGGGGCGGCGGGGGGACCGAAGAGACCCAGTACTTC	CASRTTGGGGGTEETQYF
TRBV27	TRBJ1-4	18	TRBD1	few	TGTGCCAGCAGTTTATCCGGGACAGGGGTTTGGAGGGAGGAAAAACTGTTTTTT	CASSLSGTGVWREEKLFF
TRBV7-8	TRBJ1-6	15	TRBD1	few	TGTGCCAGCAGTGGGACAGGGGGCCAAAATTCACCCCTCCACTTT	CASSGTGGQNSPLHF
TRBV7-6	TRBJ1-1	14	NA	many	TGTGCCAGCAGCTTAGCCGGAGGGTACACTGAAGCTTTCTTT	CASSLAGGYTEAFF
TRBV4-1	TRBJ2-1	15	NA	NA	TGCGCCAGCAGCCAAGACATAACGGATGGCGATGAGCAGTTCTTC	CASSQDITDGDEQFF
TRBV14	TRBJ2-1	13	NA	NA	TGTGCCAGCAGCGCGCAGGGGTACGCTGAGCAGTTCTTC	CASSAQGYAEQFF
TRBV7-8	TRBJ1-5	14	TRBD1	few	TGTGCCAGCAGGTCTAAGGGGGCAGGGCAGCCCCAGCATTTT	CASRSKGAGQPQHF
TRBV15	TRBJ1-1	15	NA	few	TGTGCCACCAGCAGAGACGGGACGGCGAACACTGAAGCTTTCTTT	CATSRDGTANTEAFF
TRBV28	TRBJ1-3	13	TRBD1	NA	TGTGCCAGCAGTCGGGAGGGACAGGGAAACATATATTTT	CASSREGQGNIYF
TRBV19	TRBJ2-2	17	TRBD2	NA	TGTGCCAGTAGTATTACACGCGCGGGGGGGCAAAACGGGGAGCTGTTTTTT	CASSITRAGGQNGELFF
TRBV12-3/TRBV12-4	TRBJ2-7	12	NA	medium-sized	TGTGCCAGCAGTTTGAACCTCTACGAGCAGTACTTC	CASSLNLYEQYF
TRBV7-4	TRBJ2-5	14	TRBD1	NA	TGTGCCAGCAGCGGTGACAGGGGAAGAGAGACCCAGTACTTC	CASSGDRGRETQYF
TRBV6-2/TRBV6-3	TRBJ1-6	15	NA	NA	TGTGCCAGCAGCCTCGGCAGGGTTGGACGATCACCCCTCCACTTT	CASSLGRVGRSPLHF
TRBV28	TRBJ2-2	14	NA	many	TGTGCCAGCAAAGACAGACTAGTTCCCGGGGAGCTGTTTTTT	CASKDRLVPGELFF
TRBV7-2	TRBJ1-2	13	TRBD1	NA	TGTGCCAGCAGCCCAACCGGGACAGCACCGGTCGCCTTC	CASSPTGTAPVAF
TRBV12-3/TRBV12-4	TRBJ1-1	13	NA	NA	TGTGCCAGCAACCCGGACCGGTACACTGAAGCTTTCTTT	CASNPDRYTEAFF
TRBV4-3	TRBJ1-2	18	NA	few	TGCGCCAGCAGCCAAGATCACAGGCAGCTTTATTTTACCTATGGCTACACCTTC	CASSQDHRQLYFTYGYTF